This TCR beta chain emerged from a study of cytomegalovirus exposure and HLA in healthy donors. PCR involved 60 Vbeta and 13 Jbeta primers. Libraries were prepared by immunoSEQ multiplex PCR; TCRdb keeps only in-frame clonotypes and omits some of them. The data contain 120,000 or so clones, roughly 75% of them seen just once; the ten biggest clones take up under 3.5%. Whole-study results and caveats: Follow-up analysis found HLA locus-dependent TCR association rates, highest for DRB1 and lowest for HLA-C. According to a later analysis, most TCR beta chains associated with CMV appeared HLA-restricted. Cytomegalovirus status was reportedly diagnosed by the classifier with high specificity and sensitivity. A later analysis, which compared TCR beta chains of equal frequency, found the HLA-associated ones more clonally expanded.

The junction had 4 bases not matched to a gene; V was cut back by 7 bases and J by 2 bases. The CDR3 sequence is 14 residues long. The V gene's germline CDR1 is MDHEN and CDR2 SYDVKM. For this clone: No antigen is known for it.

This TCR came from a woman aged 50 to 65 in good health and CMV-seronegative. The sample consisted of PBMCs. This rearrangement joins TRBV28 to TRBJ1-3; TRBD1 matches at 8 bases. DNA of the CDR3: TGTGCCAGCATTCCAGGGGGCACTGGAAACACCATATATTTT. This translates into CASIPGGTGNTIYF.